This T cell receptor beta chain was sequenced in a study of shared clonotypes between healthy human individuals. As regards this clone: A read error may produce the germline difference seen at one junction end.

Method: immunoSEQ multiplex PCR; TCRdb's copy keeps in-frame clones and lacks some. Found here are about 1.5 million clones, nearly 99% of them singletons; the top ten hold about 0.45%. The germline gives CDR1 MNHEY, CDR2 SMNVEV (reference sequence). The CDR3 consists of 16 residues. The sequenced sample consisted of naive CD4+ T cells sorted from blood. The subset is: CD45RA+ positively selected. The sequence was collected from a young man in good health. This sequence joins TRBV27 and TRBJ2-4, with D tentatively TRBD1 or TRBD2 (5 bases each). This chain's CDR3 is CASSEGAGLAKNIQYF. CDR3 sequence (DNA): TGTGCGAGCAGTGAAGGGGCAGGACTAGCCAAAAACATTCAGTACTTC.